One sample yielded the 17 T cell receptor beta chains listed below, sequenced in a study of Ad26.COV2.S vaccination and SARS-CoV-2 variants. Described treatment: roughly 19 received Ad26.COV2.S at low or high dose, single or two shots; roughly five received placebo; per-sample allocation not given. Day 63 after the first injection of vaccine or placebo was the sampling time. TCRdb keeps only in-frame clones here, not all; method: immunoSEQ multiplex PCR. Found here are 380,000 or so clones, about 83% of them singletons; the top ten hold approximately 7.8%. The sequences come from peripheral blood, collected in a trial of Ad26.COV2.S vaccine versus placebo. The origin of the receptors is a person aged 18-65 years who received the Ad26.COV2.S COVID-19 vaccine or a placebo.

The chain couples TRBV28 to TRBJ2-3, with TRBD1 as a possible D gene (6 bases). Germline values: CDR1 MDHEN, CDR2 SYDVKM. This CDR3 contains 13 residues. V was clipped by 6 bases and J by 9 bases, with 16 bases between them. The CDR3 sequence: CASSRTVQETQYF. DNA for the CDR3: TGTGCCAGCAGCCGGACAGTCCAGGAGACGCAGTATTTT.

This chain connects TRBV6-5 to TRBJ1-6; possible D gene TRBD1, 6 bases. From germline, CDR1 is MNHEY and CDR2 SVGAGI. This CDR3 region has 15 residues. With 4 bases removed from V and 7 bases from J, the gap between germline ends came to 14 bases. The CDR3 DNA follows: TGTGCCAGCAGTTCCTACCTGGGACAAAATTCACCCCTCCACTTT. This gives the protein CASSSYLGQNSPLHF.

This chain uses TRBV9 with TRBJ2-3; D is ambiguous. This CDR3 has 17 residues. The V and J ends lost 0 bases and 2 bases respectively, with 16 bases between them. CDR1 is SGDLS and CDR2 is YYNGEE in the germline V gene. The CDR3 DNA sequence: TGTGCCAGCAGCGTAGCAGTAACCTTACAATACACAGATACGCAGTATTTT. Encoded protein: CASSVAVTLQYTDTQYF.

The V and J genes are TRBV2 and TRBJ2-1; D uncertain. V lost 2 bases to trimming and J lost 7 bases, with 9 bases between them. Per germline, CDR1 SNHLY and CDR2 FYNNEI. CDR3 length: 13 amino acids. CDR3 bases: TGTGCCAGCAGTGAATACATCGGTAATGAGCAGTTCTTC. Its translation is CASSEYIGNEQFF.

The rearrangement uses TRBV9 and TRBJ2-3; D uncertain. CDR3 length: 14 amino acids. The ends were cut back, 0 bases at V and 4 bases at J, with 9 bases in the middle. The germline V gene has CDR1 SGDLS and CDR2 YYNGEE. CDR3 region: CASSVDLVADTQYF. The CDR3, as DNA: TGTGCCAGCAGCGTAGACCTGGTTGCAGATACGCAGTATTTT.

The chain carries TRBV5-6 and TRBJ2-7, with D unclear. Germline V gene sequence: CDR1 SGHDT, CDR2 YYEEEE. V was shortened by 2 bases and J by 5 bases, with 17 bases between the two germline ends. This CDR3 spans 15 amino acids. CDR3 in DNA: TGTGCCAGCAGCTTTCCCTTCGGCAGACCGAACGAGCAGTACTTC. Translated, it gives CASSFPFGRPNEQYF.

The V call is TRBV27, the J call TRBJ2-1; 7 bases fit TRBD1. CDR3 length: 17 residues. V shed 1 base and J 9 bases; nucleotides not matched to a gene: 15. In germline, CDR1 is MNHEY, CDR2 SMNVEV (reference sequence). CDR3 DNA: TGTGCCAGCAGTTTATTCTGGGACAGCTCTAATTACGCTGAGCAGTTCTTC. It translates to CASSLFWDSSNYAEQFF.

This rearrangement joins TRBV27 to TRBJ2-6, with D unresolved. The V gene lost 6 bases and the J gene lost 4 bases, with 7 bases spanning the gap. CDR3 length equals 13 residues. Germline loops: CDR1 MNHEY, CDR2 SMNVEV (reference sequence). CDR3 loop: CASRQRGANVLTF. In DNA, the CDR3 is TGTGCCAGCAGGCAACGCGGGGCCAACGTCCTGACTTTC.

V gene TRBV30 combines with J gene TRBJ1-4; possible D gene TRBD1, 5 bases. V lost 7 bases, J lost 8 bases, and 14 bases lay in between. The CDR3 spans 12 residues. CDR1 and CDR2 from the germline V gene are GTSNPN and SVGIG (reference sequence). This CDR3 is CASAGQYEKLFF. The CDR3 DNA sequence: TGTGCCTCGGCAGGGCAGTACGAAAAACTGTTTTTT.

The chain combines TRBV4-1 with TRBJ2-5; tentative D call: TRBD2 (6 bases). CDR3 length equals 16 residues. CDR1 is MGHRA, CDR2 YSYEKL, per germline. Trimming stripped 0 bases from V and 4 bases from J, with 15 bases between. DNA of the CDR3: TGCGCCAGCAGCCAAGATTCGAGGGGAGGTAGAGAGACCCAGTACTTC. As protein: CASSQDSRGGRETQYF.

The chain uses TRBV11-2 and TRBJ1-2, with D perhaps TRBD1 (6 bases). This CDR3 comprises 15 residues. Trimming removed 4 bases at V and 4 bases at J, with 16 bases between. CDR1 is SGHAT, CDR2 FQNNGV, per germline. In DNA form, the CDR3 reads TGTGCCAGCAGCTCCCCAGGGGTTCTAAGCTATGGCTACACCTTC. Amino acids: CASSSPGVLSYGYTF.

The chain links TRBV25-1 to TRBJ1-1; a weak D match, TRBD1 (5 bases). Trimming pared 3 bases from V and 1 base from J, leaving 12 bases between. The germline V gene encodes CDR1 MGHDK and CDR2 SYGVNS. The CDR3 length is 15 residues. The CDR3 DNA sequence: TGTGCCAGCAGTGATCCGGGACTGGGGAACACTGAAGCTTTCTTT. Protein sequence: CASSDPGLGNTEAFF.

This CDR3 reads CASSGQANYGYTF. The CDR3 DNA sequence: TGTGCCAGCAGTGGACAGGCTAACTATGGCTACACCTTC. The chain employs TRBV2 and TRBJ1-2; TRBD1 might be the D (6 bases). Trimming took off 4 bases at V and 0 bases at J, with 6 bases between the two ends. The CDR3 consists of 13 residues. Germline CDR1 reads SNHLY; CDR2 reads FYNNEI.

In this sample, this clone turned up once. The genes are TRBV7-2 and TRBJ1-3; D ambiguous. V was trimmed by 1 base and J by 0 bases, leaving 7 bases between them. Germline loops: CDR1 SGHTA, CDR2 FQGNSA. The CDR3 extends over 15 amino acids. The DNA for the CDR3 is TGTGCCAGCAGCTTAGTGGCCCACTCTGGAAACACCATATATTTT. Translating it yields CASSLVAHSGNTIYF. Variable domain in full (rest from reference TRBV7-2 and TRBJ1-3): GAGVSQSPSNKVTEKGKDVELRCDPISGHTALYWYRQSLGQGLEFLIYFQGNSAPDKSGLPSDRFSAERTGGSVSTLTIQRTQQEDSAVYLCASSLVAHSGNTIYFGEGSWLTVV.

The chain is built from TRBV27 and TRBJ1-6, with D perhaps TRBD1 (5 bases). This CDR3 is 14 amino acids long. V dropped 11 bases and J dropped 5 bases, with 16 bases sitting between them. Germline V gene sequence: CDR1 MNHEY, CDR2 SMNVEV (reference sequence). This CDR3 is CAEIGWGDNSPLHF. The CDR3 DNA reads TGTGCCGAAATAGGGTGGGGGGATAATTCACCCCTCCACTTT.

J is TRBJ1-1 and V is TRBV5-1, with TRBD1 matching 8 bases. J was trimmed by 3 bases and V by 1 base; bases with no gene match: 5. The CDR3 is 15 residues long. Germline CDR1 is SGHRS and CDR2 is YFSETQ. The DNA of the CDR3 is TGCGCCAGCAGCTTGCTTGGACAGGGACACACTGAAGCTTTCTTT. Translation gives CASSLLGQGHTEAFF.

This clone was recorded once. This rearrangement joins TRBV7-8 to TRBJ1-5; 8 positions match TRBD1. Germline-derived CDR1 and CDR2 are SGHVS and FQNEAQ. The CDR3 loop spans 15 amino acids. After removal of 1 base from V and 6 bases from J, the junction contained 5 bases not matched to a gene. CDR3 protein: CASSLDWTGSQPQHF. CDR3 DNA: TGTGCCAGCAGCTTAGACTGGACAGGGAGTCAGCCCCAGCATTTT.